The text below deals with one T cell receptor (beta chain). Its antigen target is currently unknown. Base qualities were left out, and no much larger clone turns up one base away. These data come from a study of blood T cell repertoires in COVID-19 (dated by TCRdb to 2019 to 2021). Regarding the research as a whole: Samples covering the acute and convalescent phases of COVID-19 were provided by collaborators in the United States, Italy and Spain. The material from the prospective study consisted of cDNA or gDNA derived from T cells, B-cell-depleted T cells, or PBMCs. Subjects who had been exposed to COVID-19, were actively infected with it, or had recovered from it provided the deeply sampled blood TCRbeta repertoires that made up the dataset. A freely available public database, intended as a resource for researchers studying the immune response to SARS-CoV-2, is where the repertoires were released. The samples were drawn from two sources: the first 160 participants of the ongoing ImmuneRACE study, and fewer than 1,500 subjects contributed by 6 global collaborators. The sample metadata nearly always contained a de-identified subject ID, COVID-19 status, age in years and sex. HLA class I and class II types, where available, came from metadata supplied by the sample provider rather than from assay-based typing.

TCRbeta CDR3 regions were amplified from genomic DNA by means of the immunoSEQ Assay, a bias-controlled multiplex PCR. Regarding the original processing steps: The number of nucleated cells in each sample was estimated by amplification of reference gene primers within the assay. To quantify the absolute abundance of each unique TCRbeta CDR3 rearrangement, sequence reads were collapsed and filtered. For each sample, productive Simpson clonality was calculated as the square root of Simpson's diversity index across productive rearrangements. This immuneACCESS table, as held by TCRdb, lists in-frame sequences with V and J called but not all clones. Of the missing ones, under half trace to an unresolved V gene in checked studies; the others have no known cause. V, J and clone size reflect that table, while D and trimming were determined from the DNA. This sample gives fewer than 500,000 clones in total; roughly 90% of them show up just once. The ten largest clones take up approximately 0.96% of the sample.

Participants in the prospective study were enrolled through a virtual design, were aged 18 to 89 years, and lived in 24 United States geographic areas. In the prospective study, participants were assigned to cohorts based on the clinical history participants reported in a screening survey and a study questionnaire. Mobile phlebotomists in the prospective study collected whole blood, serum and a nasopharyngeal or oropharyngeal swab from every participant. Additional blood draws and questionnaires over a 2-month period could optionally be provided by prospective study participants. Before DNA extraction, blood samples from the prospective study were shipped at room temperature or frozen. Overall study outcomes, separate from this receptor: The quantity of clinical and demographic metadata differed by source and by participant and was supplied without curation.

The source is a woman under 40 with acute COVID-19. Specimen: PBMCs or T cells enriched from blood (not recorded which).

The CDR3 here reads CASSRVGVSNQPQHF. The nucleotide sequence is TGTGCCAGCAGCCGAGTAGGAGTTAGCAATCAGCCCCAGCATTTT. The chain uses TRBV5-6 and TRBJ1-5; the D gene is unclear. V is reduced by 4 bases and J by 0 bases, leaving a spacing of 11 bases between them. The CDR3, from cysteine to phenylalanine, totals 15 residues. The DNA shown is the 45-base CDR3, in frame from base 1. From a lookup of the germline V gene, CDR1 and CDR2 are SGHDT and YYEEEE.